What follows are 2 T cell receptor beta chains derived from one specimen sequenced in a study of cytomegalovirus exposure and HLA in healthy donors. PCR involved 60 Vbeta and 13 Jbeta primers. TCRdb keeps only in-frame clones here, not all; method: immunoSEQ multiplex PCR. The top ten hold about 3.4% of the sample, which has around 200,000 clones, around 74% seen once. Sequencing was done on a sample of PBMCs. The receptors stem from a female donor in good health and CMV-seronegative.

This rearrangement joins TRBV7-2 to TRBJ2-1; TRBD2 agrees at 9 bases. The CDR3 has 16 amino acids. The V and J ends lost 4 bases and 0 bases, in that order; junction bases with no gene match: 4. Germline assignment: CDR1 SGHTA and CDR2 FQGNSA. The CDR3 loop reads CASSWTSASSYNEQFF. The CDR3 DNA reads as TGTGCCAGCAGCTGGACTAGCGCGAGCTCCTACAATGAGCAGTTCTTC.

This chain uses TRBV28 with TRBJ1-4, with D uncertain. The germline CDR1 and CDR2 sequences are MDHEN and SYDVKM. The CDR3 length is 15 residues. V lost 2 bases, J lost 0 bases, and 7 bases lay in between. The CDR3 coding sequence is TGTGCCAGCAGTTTAGTGGCAGCAACTAATGAAAAACTGTTTTTT. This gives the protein CASSLVAATNEKLFF.